These 27 T cell receptor beta chains originate from one sample sequenced in a study of T cell responses to AZD1222 COVID-19 vaccine. Clones were sequenced by immunoSEQ multiplex PCR, and TCRdb holds only the in-frame ones, with some missing. The sample includes some 150,000 clones, roughly 88% of them seen just once. The input for sequencing was peripheral blood, taken 28 days after the second AZD1222 dose. These TCRs come from an adult who received the AZD1222 COVID-19 vaccine.

The chain recombines TRBV18 with TRBJ1-2; D is unclear. Deletions cut 0 bases from V and 0 bases from J, with 5 bases between. In germline, CDR1 is KGHSH, CDR2 LQKENI. The CDR3 runs to 14 residues. The CDR3 here is CASSPPAPNYGYTF. The CDR3 region has the DNA TGTGCCAGCTCACCACCGGCTCCTAACTATGGCTACACCTTC.

The V gene is TRBV29-1, the J gene TRBJ1-2; perhaps TRBD1 as D (6 bases). The germline CDR1 and CDR2 sequences are SQVTM and ANQGSEA. V was trimmed by 0 bases and J by 8 bases, leaving 16 bases between them. This CDR3 has 14 residues. CDR3 sequence (DNA): TGCAGCGTTGAAGATCCAGGGGCATACAGGGGCTACACCTTC. Translating gives CSVEDPGAYRGYTF.

The chain recombines TRBV7-2 with TRBJ1-2, with D maybe TRBD1 (6 bases). Between the trimmed V and J ends, which lost 5 bases and 8 bases, there was a span of 18 bases. The CDR3 runs 14 residues. The V gene's germline CDR1 is SGHTA and CDR2 FQGNSA. CDR3 protein: CASSQQGGFGGYTF. The CDR3 DNA sequence: TGTGCCAGCAGCCAACAGGGAGGTTTTGGGGGCTACACCTTC.

This clone occurred once. This sequence joins TRBV19 and TRBJ2-6; 8 bases are a match to TRBD2. The CDR3 consists of 18 residues. V lost 5 bases and J lost 1; bases outside the gene matches: 10. CDR1 LNHDA and CDR2 SQIVND come from the germline V gene (reference sequence). The CDR3 loop is CASSSTSGRASGANVLTF. The CDR3 DNA sequence: TGTGCCAGTAGTTCAACTAGCGGACGAGCTTCTGGGGCCAACGTCCTGACTTTC.

The rearrangement joins TRBV12-3 or TRBV12-4 to TRBJ1-2; D possibly corresponds to TRBD1 (6 bases). This CDR3 has 11 amino acids. Trimming took 7 bases from V and 8 from J, leaving 11 bases between them. This chain's CDR3 is CASMAGQGYTF. The CDR3 nucleotides read TGTGCCAGCATGGCAGGACAGGGCTACACCTTC.

This chain connects TRBV10-3 to TRBJ2-7; TRBD2 matches 9 bases. CDR3 length: 15 residues. The junction had 6 bases not matched to a gene; V was cut back by 4 bases and J by 2 bases. Germline V gives CDR1 ENHRY, CDR2 SYGVKD. The CDR3 region has the DNA TGTGCCATCAGTGGGCTAGCGGGGCTCACCTACGAGCAGTACTTC. Protein: CAISGLAGLTYEQYF.

The CDR3 coding sequence is TGTGCCAGCAGTGACCAAAGGCTCTCTGGGGCCAACGTCCTGACTTTC. Protein sequence: CASSDQRLSGANVLTF. J is TRBJ2-6 and V is TRBV25-1; unclear D gene. V lost 3 bases, J lost 0 bases, and 9 bases lay in between. The CDR3 covers 16 residues. CDR1 is MGHDK and CDR2 is SYGVNS in the germline V gene. The full variable domain, with the rest looked up from reference TRBV25-1 and TRBJ2-6, is EADIYQTPRYLVIGTGKKITLECSQTMGHDKMYWYQQDPGMELHLIHYSYGVNSTEKGDLSSESTVSRIRTEHFPLTLESARPSHTSQYLCASSDQRLSGANVLTFGAGSRLTVL.

This clone was seen only once. The rearrangement uses TRBV29-1 and TRBJ2-7; the D is unclear. Germline CDR1 SQVTM, CDR2 ANQGSEA. CDR3 size: 11 residues. V was clipped by 2 bases and J by 3 bases, with 5 bases between them. CDR3 nucleotide sequence: TGCAGCGTTGAATGGGGCTACGAGCAGTACTTC. As protein: CSVEWGYEQYF.

The chain links TRBV18 to TRBJ2-5; TRBD2 might be the D (6 bases). The V end was cut by 2 bases, the J end by 9 bases, with 19 bases between. In germline, CDR1 is KGHSH, CDR2 LQKENI. The CDR3 loop spans 15 amino acids. The CDR3 sequence: CASSPEGTGTVAQYF. The CDR3 DNA reads as TGTGCCAGCTCACCAGAAGGGACTGGCACGGTGGCCCAGTACTTC.

CDR3 loop: CASSPGTVSYEQYF. The CDR3, as DNA: TGTGCCAGCTCACCCGGGACGGTCTCCTACGAGCAGTACTTC. The gene calls are TRBV18 and TRBJ2-7, with D perhaps given as TRBD1 or TRBD2 (5 bases each). V was trimmed by 3 bases and J by 0 bases, leaving 9 bases between them. The CDR3 spans 14 residues. Germline CDR1 KGHSH, CDR2 LQKENI.

The chain joins TRBV5-4 to TRBJ1-6; TRBD1 is a possible D gene (5 bases). V was pared by 0 bases and J by 9 bases, with 16 bases between. This CDR3 comprises 16 residues. Germline V gene data show CDR1 as SGHNT and CDR2 as YYREEE (reference sequence). This CDR3 is CASSLGAGTTSSPLHF. CDR3 sequence (DNA): TGTGCCAGCAGCTTGGGGGCGGGGACGACGAGTTCACCCCTCCACTTT.

This chain uses TRBV2 with TRBJ2-4; D gene ambiguous. CDR3 length: 15 residues. Germline CDR1 is SNHLY and CDR2 is FYNNEI. The V end lost 4 bases, the J end lost 5 bases, and 15 bases lay between the germline ends. The CDR3 nucleotides are TGTGCCAGCAGTGGAGGCTTCATCCGACAAAACATTCAGTACTTC. Protein product: CASSGGFIRQNIQYF.

This chain uses TRBV5-1 with TRBJ1-2; D is unclear. CDR1 is SGHRS, CDR2 YFSETQ, per germline. This CDR3 is built from 15 residues. Trimming took 6 bases from V and 6 from J, leaving 21 bases between them. The CDR3 DNA reads TGCGCCAGCAAGCGAGGGCAGGCGAGCGGGGATGGCTACACCTTC. Translating it yields CASKRGQASGDGYTF. Full variable domain (outside the CDR3, taken from reference TRBV5-1 and TRBJ1-2): KAGVTQTPRYLIKTRGQQVTLSCSPISGHRSVSWYQQTPGQGLQFLFEYFSETQRNKGNFPGRFSGRQFSNSRSEMNVSTLELGDSALYLCASKRGQASGDGYTFGSGTRLTVV.

CDR3 loop: CAWSPAGGRYEQYF. The CDR3, as DNA: TGTGCCTGGAGTCCGGCAGGGGGCCGCTACGAGCAGTACTTC. The chain links TRBV30 to TRBJ2-7, with 8 bases that match TRBD1. The ends lost 2 bases at V and 3 bases at J; junction bases unmatched: 6. Germline CDR1 GTSNPN, CDR2 SVGIG (reference sequence). This CDR3 is built from 14 residues.

V is TRBV2 and J is TRBJ2-7; D gene ambiguous. In germline, CDR1 is SNHLY, CDR2 FYNNEI. Trimming removed 7 bases from V and 4 bases from J, with 14 bases in between. The CDR3 consists of 13 residues. The CDR3 is CASNQETVYEQYF. DNA for the CDR3: TGTGCCAGCAACCAGGAAACTGTATACGAGCAGTACTTC.

The table lists this clone with a few counts. This chain links TRBV18 with TRBJ1-4, with 10 bases that match TRBD1. Unmatched junction bases numbered 2, after V lost 6 bases and J lost 7 bases. The CDR3 has 13 residues. In germline, CDR1 is KGHSH, CDR2 LQKENI. The CDR3 region is CASSGQGIEKLFF. CDR3 DNA sequence: TGTGCCAGCTCGGGACAGGGGATTGAAAAACTGTTTTTT. The variable domain in full, completed from reference TRBV18 and TRBJ1-4, reads NAGVMQNPRHLVRRRGQEARLRCSPMKGHSHVYWYRQLPEEGLKFMVYLQKENIIDESGMPKERFSAEFPKEGPSILRIQQVVRGDSAAYFCASSGQGIEKLFFGSGTQLSVL.

The rearrangement uses TRBV7-6 and TRBJ1-3; D is unclear. The CDR3 consists of 17 residues. Germline V gene data show CDR1 as SGHVS and CDR2 as FNYEAQ. The V gene lost 0 bases and the J gene lost 3 bases, with 15 bases spanning the gap. The CDR3 is CASSLAVAGGYGNTIYF. In nucleotides, the CDR3 is TGTGCCAGCAGCTTAGCGGTGGCAGGAGGTTATGGAAACACCATATATTTT.

The V gene is TRBV10-3, the J gene TRBJ2-2, with unresolved D. V was cut by 6 bases and J by 1 base, with 6 bases left in between. The CDR3 loop spans 13 amino acids. Looked up from germline, CDR1 is ENHRY and CDR2 is SYGVKD. This chain's CDR3 is CAIRDLNTGELFF. For the CDR3, the DNA is TGTGCCATCAGGGACCTGAACACCGGGGAGCTGTTTTTT.

The J gene is TRBJ2-3, the V gene TRBV5-1; TRBD1 matches 7 bases. Germline values: CDR1 SGHRS, CDR2 YFSETQ. J was trimmed by 2 bases and V by 3 bases; bases with no gene match: 6. The CDR3 runs 15 residues. This CDR3 reads CASSSLGQITDTQYF. The CDR3, as DNA: TGCGCCAGCAGCTCACTGGGACAGATCACAGATACGCAGTATTTT.

The J gene is TRBJ1-2, the V gene TRBV5-1; a weak D match, TRBD1 (5 bases). CDR3 size: 15 residues. Trimming pared 3 bases from V and 3 bases from J, leaving 15 bases between. Germline CDR1 reads SGHRS; CDR2 reads YFSETQ. The CDR3 protein is CASSSPGGIDYGYTF. CDR3 DNA sequence: TGCGCCAGCAGCTCCCCGGGGGGGATCGACTATGGCTACACCTTC.

This chain connects TRBV7-2 to TRBJ2-1, with D tentatively TRBD1 (6 bases). V was clipped by 2 bases and J by 8 bases, with 7 bases between them. The CDR3 is 12 residues long. Germline lookup yields CDR1 SGHTA and CDR2 FQGNSA. The CDR3 spells CASSLQGHEQFF. CDR3 DNA sequence: TGTGCCAGCAGCTTACAGGGGCATGAGCAGTTCTTC. Supplemented by reference TRBV7-2 and TRBJ2-1, the full variable domain reads GAGVSQSPSNKVTEKGKDVELRCDPISGHTALYWYRQSLGQGLEFLIYFQGNSAPDKSGLPSDRFSAERTGGSVSTLTIQRTQQEDSAVYLCASSLQGHEQFFGPGTRLTVL.

J is TRBJ2-5 and V is TRBV27, with 9 bases lining up with TRBD1. With V trimmed by 1 base and J by 2 bases, 14 bases remained unmatched. The germline V gene encodes CDR1 MNHEY and CDR2 SMNVEV (reference sequence). The CDR3 runs 19 residues. The CDR3 sequence is CASSLWGQGMTGGQETQYF. CDR3 nucleotides: TGTGCCAGCAGTTTATGGGGACAGGGAATGACGGGTGGGCAAGAGACCCAGTACTTC.

V and J are TRBV7-2 and TRBJ2-4; TRBD1 is a possible D gene (5 bases). V gave up 3 bases and J gave up 15 bases, with 15 bases separating them. Per germline, CDR1 SGHTA and CDR2 FQGNSA. This CDR3 is built from 12 residues. The CDR3 spells CASSFGAPLMYF. CDR3 sequence (DNA): TGTGCCAGCAGCTTTGGGGCTCCTTTGATGTACTTC.

The rearrangement links TRBV28 to TRBJ1-3; 7 bases fit TRBD1. V was clipped by 10 bases and J by 4 bases; unmatched bases: 4. This CDR3 region has 12 residues. Germline CDR1 and CDR2: MDHEN and SYDVKM. The CDR3 spells CATVDRGNTIYF. The CDR3 nucleotides are TGTGCCACCGTGGACAGGGGAAACACCATATATTTT.

V is TRBV29-1 and J is TRBJ2-7, with 9 bases identical to TRBD2. There are 11 residues in the CDR3. The germline V gene has CDR1 SQVTM and CDR2 ANQGSEA. After removal of 7 bases from V and 3 bases from J, the junction contained 1 base not matched to a gene. CDR3 loop: CSGGGGYEQYF. The CDR3 bases are TGCAGCGGCGGGGGGGGCTACGAGCAGTACTTC.

This clone appeared once. The gene calls are TRBV7-9 and TRBJ1-5; 7 nucleotides align to TRBD1. CDR3 length: 14 residues. The germline V gene has CDR1 SEHNR and CDR2 FQNEAQ (reference sequence). Trimming at V came to 5 bases and at J to 1 base, leaving 2 bases not matched to a gene. The CDR3 DNA follows: TGTGCCAGCAGCCCGACAGGGAGCAATCAGCCCCAGCATTTT. This sequence encodes CASSPTGSNQPQHF.

The chain recombines TRBV7-6 with TRBJ1-1; D gene unclear. The length of the CDR3 is 14 residues. Germline V gene lookup returns CDR1 SGHVS and CDR2 FNYEAQ. Trimming left V 4 bases short and J 1 base short, with 10 bases between. CDR3 protein: CASSSFVGNTEAFF. CDR3 DNA: TGTGCCAGCAGCTCCTTTGTGGGGAACACTGAAGCTTTCTTT.